The 21 T cell receptor beta chains below come from one sample, sequenced in a study of human T cells and chemical hapten exposure. Regarding time point: patch test 2, 6 weeks after DPC sensitization. This sample's treatment: therapeutic diphenylcyclopropenone sensitization with weekly scalp DPC. TCRdb ran MiXCR on the RACE reads and lists one entry per CDR3 protein. The data hold roughly 100,000 distinct CDR3 sequences, with 9.3% observed a single time. The sample here was whole blood, taken in connection with sensitization to the hapten diphenylcyclopropenone (DPC). These receptors came from a woman between 35 and 50 years old with alopecia areata. Some clones in this sample may be carry-over from other donors' samples.

The table lists this clonotype with a few counts. The rearrangement uses TRBV28 and TRBJ1-2, with D unresolved. Germline loops: CDR1 MDHEN, CDR2 SYDVKM. V gave up 3 bases and J gave up 8 bases, with 16 bases separating them. The CDR3 extends over 14 amino acids. This chain's CDR3 is CASSFRLTGGGYTF. In DNA form, the CDR3 reads TGTGCCAGCAGTTTTAGGTTAACGGGCGGCGGCTACACCTTC.

This sequence joins TRBV18 and TRBJ2-1, with TRBD1 matching over 9 bases. The CDR3 is 13 residues long. V dropped 4 bases and J dropped 10; count of bases not matched to a gene: 5. Germline values: CDR1 KGHSH, CDR2 LQKENI. Written as DNA, the CDR3 is TGTGCCAGCTCACGGGACAGGGTCGGCGAGCAGTTCTTC. Protein product: CASSRDRVGEQFF.

This clonotype was counted ten times or more. The chain employs TRBV7-9 and TRBJ2-2, with unresolved D. The CDR3 is 14 residues long. CDR1 SEHNR and CDR2 FQNEAQ come from the germline V gene (reference sequence). V lost 8 bases, J lost 0 bases, and 10 bases lay in between. Here the CDR3 DNA reads TGTGCCAGCGGAGCAGACGCGAACACCGGGGAGCTGTTTTTT. As protein: CASGADANTGELFF.

This clonotype was seen a few times. The J gene is TRBJ2-7, the V gene TRBV5-6; no clear D. The CDR3 has 12 residues. With 6 bases removed from V and 1 base from J, the gap between germline ends came to 8 bases. Looked up from germline, CDR1 is SGHDT and CDR2 is YYEEEE. The CDR3 reads CASTRGSYEQYF. The DNA for the CDR3 is TGTGCCAGCACCCGCGGATCCTACGAGCAGTACTTC.

This clonotype was seen a few times. The chain has TRBV27 and TRBJ2-5; 15 positions match TRBD2. CDR1 and CDR2 (germline): MNHEY, SMNVEV (reference sequence). The ends lost 0 bases at V and 7 bases at J; junction bases unmatched: 6. The CDR3 runs to 17 residues. This CDR3 is CASSLSGLAGGPGTQYF. In DNA form, the CDR3 reads TGTGCCAGCAGTTTATCCGGACTAGCGGGAGGGCCGGGGACCCAGTACTTC.

This clonotype was detected a few times. The J gene is TRBJ1-2, the V gene TRBV7-2; 10 bases agree with TRBD1. The J segment lost 0 bases and the V segment lost 2 bases, leaving 3 bases of the junction unmatched. The CDR3 totals 16 residues. From germline, CDR1 is SGHTA and CDR2 FQGNSA. The CDR3 DNA reads as TGTGCCAGCAGCTTAATGGGACAGGGGACTAACTATGGCTACACCTTC. This codes for CASSLMGQGTNYGYTF.

This clonotype was counted many times. This chain uses TRBV19 with TRBJ2-7; 7 positions agree with TRBD1. The germline CDR1 and CDR2 sequences are LNHDA and SQIVND (reference sequence). The CDR3 loop spans 12 amino acids. V lost 8 bases, J lost 2 bases, and 3 bases stayed unmatched. The CDR3 sequence is CASGQVPYEQYF. In DNA, the CDR3 is TGTGCCAGTGGACAGGTCCCCTACGAGCAGTACTTC.

As concerns this clonotype: An end of the junction does not agree with germline; a read error may underlie this. The chain links TRBV9 to TRBJ2-1, with TRBD2 identical over 9 bases. The length of the CDR3 is 17 residues. The germline V gene has CDR1 SGDLS and CDR2 YYNGEE. The CDR3 DNA reads TGTGCCAGCAGCGTAGCTAGCGGGACTGGCTCCAACAATGAGCAGTTCTTC. It specifies CASSVASGTGSNNEQFF.

This clonotype was seen at least ten times. The chain couples TRBV28 to TRBJ1-4; D is unclear. Germline V gene data show CDR1 as MDHEN and CDR2 as SYDVKM. This CDR3 spans 12 amino acids. Trimming took 3 bases from V and 8 from J, leaving 7 bases between them. This CDR3 is CASSFRSEKLFF. In DNA form, the CDR3 reads TGTGCCAGCAGTTTTAGATCCGAAAAACTGTTTTTT.

The V gene is TRBV12-3 or TRBV12-4, the J gene TRBJ1-5; TRBD1 aligns across 7 bases. The CDR3 consists of 13 residues. The junction had 5 bases not matched to a gene; V was cut back by 7 bases and J by 5 bases. The CDR3 reads CASMTGLDQPQHF. The CDR3 DNA reads TGTGCCAGCATGACAGGGTTGGATCAGCCCCAGCATTTT.

V usage is TRBV28 and J usage is TRBJ2-5, with 8 bases matching TRBD1. This CDR3 region has 15 residues. Trimming removed 5 bases from V and 6 bases from J; junction bases left unmatched: 11. The germline CDR1 and CDR2 sequences are MDHEN and SYDVKM. The chain's CDR3 is CASSGQGSGRKTQYF. In DNA, the CDR3 is TGTGCCAGCAGTGGACAGGGTTCCGGCAGAAAGACCCAGTACTTC.

This clonotype was seen ten or more times. CDR3 loop: CASSQEGTNSYNEQFF. For the CDR3, the DNA is TGCGCCAGCAGCCAAGAAGGGACAAACTCCTACAATGAGCAGTTCTTC. The rearrangement links TRBV4-3 to TRBJ2-1; tentative D call: TRBD1 (6 bases). Germline V lookup: CDR1 LGHNA, CDR2 YSLEER. V dropped 0 bases and J dropped 0 bases, with 9 bases sitting between them. This CDR3 is built from 16 residues.

In its sample, this clonotype was seen a few times. The rearrangement links TRBV7-6 to TRBJ2-1; D is perhaps TRBD1 (5 bases). The V end was cut by 6 bases, the J end by 2 bases, with 17 bases between. Germline CDR1 is SGHVS and CDR2 is FNYEAQ. CDR3 size: 16 residues. The CDR3 nucleotides read TGTGCCAGCAGTTTTAGGGATCAGGGCCCCTACAATGAGCAGTTCTTC. Translated: CASSFRDQGPYNEQFF. Variable domain in full (rest from reference TRBV7-6 and TRBJ2-1): GAGVSQSPRYKVTKRGQDVALRCDPISGHVSLYWYRQALGQGPEFLTYFNYEAQQDKSGLPNDRFSAERPEGSISTLTIQRTEQRDSAMYRCASSFRDQGPYNEQFFGPGTRLTVL.

The CDR3: CASSQDLRTARKDTQYF. The CDR3 DNA is TGTGCCAGCAGCCAAGATCTTAGGACAGCCAGAAAAGATACGCAGTATTTT. The chain is built from TRBV4-2 and TRBJ2-3; a possible D gene is TRBD1 (6 bases). The CDR3 runs to 17 residues. V was clipped by 0 bases and J by 5 bases, with 18 bases between them. Germline CDR1 and CDR2: LGHNA and YNFKEQ.

This clonotype was found a few times. The genes are TRBV28 and TRBJ2-3, with D possibly matching TRBD1 (6 bases). Germline CDR1 MDHEN, CDR2 SYDVKM. V dropped 1 base and J dropped 4 bases, with 12 bases sitting between them. CDR3 length: 15 residues. DNA of the CDR3: TGTGCCAGCAGTTTATACAGGGCGAGGGCAGATACGCAGTATTTT. Translation gives CASSLYRARADTQYF.

The chain is built from TRBV7-2 and TRBJ2-5, with TRBD1 matching over 10 bases. The CDR3 has 16 residues. Germline trimming cut 1 base from V and 3 bases from J; bases unmatched to any gene: 5. The V gene's germline CDR1 is SGHTA and CDR2 FQGNSA. In DNA form, the CDR3 reads TGTGCCAGCAGCTTAGTGCTAGGGACAGGGGAAGAGACCCAGTACTTC. Translation gives CASSLVLGTGEETQYF.

As for this clonotype: The junction and the germline gene differ at one end; a read error may be behind it. The chain carries TRBV6-1 and TRBJ2-7; 10 bases fit TRBD1. Germline values: CDR1 MNHNS, CDR2 SASEGT. The CDR3 totals 16 residues. CDR3 sequence (DNA): TGTACCAGCAGTGCTATTCCGGGACAGGGGTCCTACGAGCAGTACTTC. It translates to CTSSAIPGQGSYEQYF.

This sequence joins TRBV7-9 and TRBJ2-7; no firm D call. Trimming stripped 5 bases from V and 2 bases from J, with 10 bases between. The germline CDR1 and CDR2 sequences are SEHNR and FQNEAQ (reference sequence). This CDR3 is built from 13 residues. Written as DNA, the CDR3 is TGTGCCAGCAGCCAGACTGGGGCCTACGAGCAGTACTTC. Encoded protein: CASSQTGAYEQYF.

This clonotype occurred a few times. The CDR3 loop is CASSLFGQGINEQYF. The DNA of the CDR3 is TGTGCCAGCAGTTTGTTTGGACAGGGTATCAACGAGCAGTACTTC. The chain recombines TRBV28 with TRBJ2-7; 8 positions match TRBD1. This CDR3 spans 15 amino acids. Trimming removed 3 bases from V and 5 bases from J; junction bases left unmatched: 9. Germline CDR1 MDHEN, CDR2 SYDVKM.

In its sample, this clonotype was seen many times. The rearrangement uses TRBV4-2 and TRBJ2-3; 9 bases are shared with TRBD1. Trimming at V came to 1 base and at J to 4 bases, leaving 0 bases not matched to a gene. Germline CDR1 is LGHNA and CDR2 is YNFKEQ. This CDR3 region has 14 residues. CDR3 coding DNA: TGTGCCAGCAGCCAAGGGACAGGGGCAGATACGCAGTATTTT. It specifies CASSQGTGADTQYF.

This clonotype was picked up a small number of times. V usage is TRBV20-1 and J usage is TRBJ1-6, with a possible D match to TRBD1 (5 bases). The CDR3 spans 12 residues. Germline-derived CDR1 and CDR2 are DFQATT and SNEGSKA (reference sequence). V lost 6 bases to trimming and J lost 8 bases, with 11 bases between them. CDR3 loop: CSARRRDSPLHF. The CDR3, as DNA: TGCAGTGCCCGGCGCAGGGATTCACCCCTCCACTTT.